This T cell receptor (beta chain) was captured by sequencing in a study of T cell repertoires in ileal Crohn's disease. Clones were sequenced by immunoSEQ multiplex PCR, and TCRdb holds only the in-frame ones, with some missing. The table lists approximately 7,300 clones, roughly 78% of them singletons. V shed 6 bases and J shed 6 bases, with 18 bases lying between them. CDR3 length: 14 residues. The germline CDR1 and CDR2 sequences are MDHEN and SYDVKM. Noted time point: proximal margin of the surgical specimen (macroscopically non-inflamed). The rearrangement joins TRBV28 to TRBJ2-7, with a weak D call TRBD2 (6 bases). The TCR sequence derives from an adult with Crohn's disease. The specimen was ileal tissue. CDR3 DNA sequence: TGTGCCAGCAGGCCCCCGGGGGTGCGGGGCGAGCAGTACTTC. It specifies CASRPPGVRGEQYF.